This TCR beta chain was documented in a study of early T cells in non-severe SARS-CoV-2 infection. Study-wide points: The VDJdb matching leaned toward anti-spike CD8 responses and overlooked private and CD4 specificities.

Each single cDNA molecule received a unique molecular identifier. Using its own MiXCR run on the 5' RACE reads, TCRdb lists one record per CDR3 protein. The sample yields some 38,000 distinct CDR3 sequences, 5.3% seen once. Germline loops: CDR1 SGDLS, CDR2 YYNGEE. CDR3 length: 15 residues. V shed 4 bases and J 2 bases; nucleotides not matched to a gene: 9. There are a few counts of this clonotype. Its specificity is unknown. The chain uses TRBV9 and TRBJ2-7, with TRBD1 matching 7 bases. Sequences were obtained from whole blood. This receptor was identified in an adult who was a healthcare worker with PCR-confirmed SARS-CoV-2 infection or an uninfected control (not recorded which). The CDR3 protein is CASSPARDRAYEQYF. DNA for the CDR3: TGTGCCAGCAGCCCCGCCCGGGACAGAGCCTACGAGCAGTACTTC.